This entry features one T cell receptor (beta chain) sequence. The target antigen is unknown. The entry originates in a study of PD-1 blockade in classical Hodgkin lymphoma. Measured with immunoSEQ multiplex PCR; TCRdb has only the in-frame clones, and not every one. Of tens of thousands of clones in the sample, around nine tenths were seen once. Points from the study as a whole: Patients who initiated nivolumab within 1 year of ASCT were excluded. Whereas CD4+ TCR diversity had risen significantly by C4D1, CD8+ TCR diversity had not. Repertoire difference causes, possibly disease activity or prior therapy, remain undefined.

Each patient's relapse followed autologous stem cell transplantation, and brentuximab vedotin exposure varied. CDR3 size: 16 residues. Trimming pared 2 bases from V and 0 bases from J, leaving 14 bases between. The germline gives CDR1 SGHVS, CDR2 FNYEAQ. The rearrangement links TRBV7-6 to TRBJ2-7, with unresolved D. The TCR sequence derives from a human donor with classical Hodgkin lymphoma. This material consisted of peripheral blood mononuclear cells (PBMCs), taken at baseline. CDR3 protein: CASSLKALGTSYEQYF. The CDR3 region has the DNA TGTGCCAGCAGCTTAAAGGCGCTAGGCACCTCCTACGAGCAGTACTTC. The full variable domain, rest sourced from reference TRBV7-6 and TRBJ2-7, is GAGVSQSPRYKVTKRGQDVALRCDPISGHVSLYWYRQALGQGPEFLTYFNYEAQQDKSGLPNDRFSAERPEGSISTLTIQRTEQRDSAMYRCASSLKALGTSYEQYFGPGTRLTVT.